This T cell receptor beta chain was observed in a study of regulatory T cells in long-lasting Graves disease. Germline V gives CDR1 SEHNR, CDR2 FQNEAQ (reference sequence). This CDR3 has 15 amino acids. The junction had 10 bases not matched to a gene; V was cut back by 3 bases and J by 7 bases. This clonotype was recorded only once. iRepertoire HTBI primers and Arm-PCR of CDR3 regions built TCR beta libraries. One entry per CDR3 protein, called by TCRdb with MiXCR from the multiplex PCR reads. The sample includes over 350,000 distinct CDR3 sequences, 14% of them seen just once. Time point: newly diagnosed GD, antithyroid drugs for less than 3 months. There was RNA extracted from PBMCs, and the TCR library was made from it. These data are also associated with another study on T cells in Graves' hyperthyroidism and ophthalmopathy.

The origin of this receptor is a woman aged 45-65 years with Graves disease. This specimen consisted of peripheral blood mononuclear cells (PBMCs), obtained at new diagnosis, from a patient treated with antithyroid drugs. The V call is TRBV7-9, the J call TRBJ2-5; 8 bases are a match to TRBD2. The CDR3 DNA follows: TGTGCCAGCAGCTTGGTTGGGACTAGTTTCGGGACCCAGTACTTC. The encoded protein is CASSLVGTSFGTQYF.